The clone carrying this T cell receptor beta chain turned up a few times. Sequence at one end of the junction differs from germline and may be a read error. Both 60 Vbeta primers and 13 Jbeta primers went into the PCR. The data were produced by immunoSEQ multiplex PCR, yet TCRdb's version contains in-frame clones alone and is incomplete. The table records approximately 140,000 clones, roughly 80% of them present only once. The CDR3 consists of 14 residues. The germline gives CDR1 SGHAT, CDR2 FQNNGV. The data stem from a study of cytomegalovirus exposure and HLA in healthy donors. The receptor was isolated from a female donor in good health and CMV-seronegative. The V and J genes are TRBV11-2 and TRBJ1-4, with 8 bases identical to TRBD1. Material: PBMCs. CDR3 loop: CASSQGQDGEKLFF. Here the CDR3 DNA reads TGTGCCAGCAGCCAGGGACAGGATGGCGAAAAGCTGTTTTTT.